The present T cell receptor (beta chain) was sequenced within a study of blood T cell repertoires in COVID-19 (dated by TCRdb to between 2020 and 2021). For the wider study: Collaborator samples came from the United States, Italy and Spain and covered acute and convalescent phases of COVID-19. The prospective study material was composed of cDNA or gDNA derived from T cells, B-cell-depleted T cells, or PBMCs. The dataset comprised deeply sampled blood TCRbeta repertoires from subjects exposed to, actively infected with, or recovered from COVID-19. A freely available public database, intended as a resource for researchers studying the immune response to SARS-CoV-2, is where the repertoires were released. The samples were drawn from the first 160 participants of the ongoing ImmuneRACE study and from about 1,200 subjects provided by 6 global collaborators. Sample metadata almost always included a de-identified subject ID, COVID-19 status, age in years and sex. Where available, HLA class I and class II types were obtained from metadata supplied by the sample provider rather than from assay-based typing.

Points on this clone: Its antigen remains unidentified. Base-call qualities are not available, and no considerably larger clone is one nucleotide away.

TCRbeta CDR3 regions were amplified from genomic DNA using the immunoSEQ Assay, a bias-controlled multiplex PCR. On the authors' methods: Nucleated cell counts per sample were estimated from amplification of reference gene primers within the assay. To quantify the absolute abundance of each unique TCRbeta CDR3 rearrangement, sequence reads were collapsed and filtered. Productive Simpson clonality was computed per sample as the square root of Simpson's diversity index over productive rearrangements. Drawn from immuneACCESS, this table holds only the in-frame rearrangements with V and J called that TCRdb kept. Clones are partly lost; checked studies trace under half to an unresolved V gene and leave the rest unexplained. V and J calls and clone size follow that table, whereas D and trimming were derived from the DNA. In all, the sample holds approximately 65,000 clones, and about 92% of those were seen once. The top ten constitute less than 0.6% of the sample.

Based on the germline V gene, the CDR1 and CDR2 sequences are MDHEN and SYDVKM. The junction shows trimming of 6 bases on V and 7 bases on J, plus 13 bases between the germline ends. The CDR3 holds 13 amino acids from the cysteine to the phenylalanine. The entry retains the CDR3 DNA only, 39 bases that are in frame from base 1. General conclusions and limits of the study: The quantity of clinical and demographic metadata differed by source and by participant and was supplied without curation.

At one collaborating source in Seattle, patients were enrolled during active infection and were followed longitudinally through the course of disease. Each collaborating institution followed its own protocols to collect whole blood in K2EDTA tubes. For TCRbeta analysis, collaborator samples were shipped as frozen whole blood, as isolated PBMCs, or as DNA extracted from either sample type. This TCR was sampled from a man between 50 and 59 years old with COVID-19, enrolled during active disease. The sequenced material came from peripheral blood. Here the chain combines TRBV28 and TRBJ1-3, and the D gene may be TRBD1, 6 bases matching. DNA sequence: TGTGCCAGCAGCGGCAGGGGATGGAACACCATATATTTT. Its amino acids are CASSGRGWNTIYF.